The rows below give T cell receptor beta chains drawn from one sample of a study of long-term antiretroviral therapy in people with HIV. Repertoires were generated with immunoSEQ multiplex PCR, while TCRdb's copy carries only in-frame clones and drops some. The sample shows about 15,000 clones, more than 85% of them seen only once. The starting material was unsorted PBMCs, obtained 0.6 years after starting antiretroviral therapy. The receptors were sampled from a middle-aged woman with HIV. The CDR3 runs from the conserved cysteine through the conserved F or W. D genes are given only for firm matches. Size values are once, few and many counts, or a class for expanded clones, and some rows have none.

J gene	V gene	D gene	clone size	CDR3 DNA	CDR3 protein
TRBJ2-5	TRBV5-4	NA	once	TGTGCCAGCAGCTTGCGTGGTGCCGAGACCCAGTACTTC	CASSLRGAETQYF
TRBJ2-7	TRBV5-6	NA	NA	TGTGCCAGCAGCTTGGTTGGGGACACGGCCTACGAGCAGTACTTC	CASSLVGDTAYEQYF
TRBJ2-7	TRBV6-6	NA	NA	TGTGCCAGCAGTTCTAGGGACAACTCCTACGAGCAGTACTTC	CASSSRDNSYEQYF
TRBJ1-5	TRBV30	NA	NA	TGTGCCTGGAGCTTTAAGGGGTTAGGGCCCCAGCATTTT	CAWSFKGLGPQHF
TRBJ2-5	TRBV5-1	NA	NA	TGCGCCAGCAGCTTGGTGCCGGAGAAAATTCAGACCCAGTACTTC	CASSLVPEKIQTQYF
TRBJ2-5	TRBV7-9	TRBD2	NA	TGTGCCAGCAGCCGGGACTACCAGACCCAGTACTTC	CASSRDYQTQYF
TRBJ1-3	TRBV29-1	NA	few	TGCAGCGTTGCACCCAACGACTCTGGAAACACCATATATTTT	CSVAPNDSGNTIYF
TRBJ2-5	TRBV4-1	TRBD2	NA	TGCGCCAGCAGCCAGGGACGCGGGGGGCGACAAGAGACCCAGTACTTC	CASSQGRGGRQETQYF
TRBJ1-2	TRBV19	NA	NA	TGTGCCAGCCGAACCCCGGGGCCAACAGGGAGCTATGGCTACACCTTC	CASRTPGPTGSYGYTF
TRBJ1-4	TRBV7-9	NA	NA	TGTGCCAGCAGCCCACAGGAAGGTGAAAAACTGTTTTTT	CASSPQEGEKLFF
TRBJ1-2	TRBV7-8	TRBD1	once	TGTGCCAGCAGCCCGACAGGGTATAGTTACTATGGCTACACCTTC	CASSPTGYSYYGYTF
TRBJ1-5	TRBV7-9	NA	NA	TGTGCCAGCAGCCCCAGGGACGGCAATCAGCCCCAGCATTTT	CASSPRDGNQPQHF
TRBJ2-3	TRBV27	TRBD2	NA	TGTGCCAGCAGTGCATTTAGCGGGGGGACAGATACGCAGTATTTT	CASSAFSGGTDTQYF
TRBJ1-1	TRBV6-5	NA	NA	TGTGCCAGCAGTTCATCTCCCGGGACGGTGAACACTGAAGCTTTCTTT	CASSSSPGTVNTEAFF
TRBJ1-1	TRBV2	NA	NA	TGTGCCAGCAGGACTGGGGGGTTGAACACTGAAGCTTTCTTT	CASRTGGLNTEAFF
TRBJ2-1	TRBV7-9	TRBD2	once	TGTGCCAGCAGCTTAGAGCGGGGGGGGTCCTACAATGAGCAGTTCTTC	CASSLERGGSYNEQFF
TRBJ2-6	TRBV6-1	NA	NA	TGTGCCAGCAGTGAAGCGGTGCGGGGTGCTGGGGCCAACGTCCTGACTTTC	CASSEAVRGAGANVLTF
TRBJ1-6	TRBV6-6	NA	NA	TGTGCCAGCAGGAATATTATTCAGGGAGATTCACCCCTCCACTTT	CASRNIIQGDSPLHF
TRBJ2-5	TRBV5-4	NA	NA	TGTGCCAGCACCCCGGACCCGGCGGGAGAGACCCAGTACTTC	CASTPDPAGETQYF
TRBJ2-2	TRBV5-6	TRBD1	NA	TGTGCCAGCAGCCTGGGACAGGGAAGACTCGGGGAGCTGTTTTTT	CASSLGQGRLGELFF